The 23 T cell receptor beta chains listed next were all sequenced from one sample in a study. TCRdb analysed the 5' RACE reads with MiXCR anew, one entry per CDR3 protein. This sample yields 35,000 to 50,000 distinct CDR3 sequences, of which about 20% are seen a single time; about 4% belongs to the top ten. Cells sorted as Tregs were CD4+, CD25+ and CD127-/low. Sequenced: Tregs sorted from blood. All receptors derive from a female donor with breast cancer.

This clonotype was found many times. The chain employs TRBV12-3 or TRBV12-4 and TRBJ2-5; 7 bases align to TRBD1. The ends lost 5 bases at V and 4 bases at J; junction bases unmatched: 7. The CDR3 length is 14 residues. The CDR3 DNA follows: TGTGCCAGCAGTCCCTCGGGACAGCGAGAGACCCAGTACTTC. Its protein product is CASSPSGQRETQYF.

This clonotype turned up a few times. The rearrangement links TRBV13 to TRBJ1-2; D possibly corresponds to TRBD1 (5 bases). The CDR3 sequence is 15 residues long. Trimming pared 1 base from V and 4 bases from J, leaving 13 bases between. CDR1 PRHDT and CDR2 FYEKMQ come from the germline V gene (reference sequence). CDR3 sequence reads: CASSLANRMGYGYTF. In nucleotides, the CDR3 is TGTGCCAGCAGCTTAGCGAACAGGATGGGCTATGGCTACACCTTC.

The chain couples TRBV3-1 to TRBJ2-7; D is tentatively TRBD1 or TRBD2 (5 bases each). Trimming removed 0 bases from V and 9 bases from J, with 18 bases in between. Germline lookup yields CDR1 LGHDT and CDR2 YNNKEL (reference sequence). The CDR3 consists of 15 residues. DNA for the CDR3: TGTGCCAGCAGCCAAGACGGAGTAAGGTATGGGGGGCAGTACTTC. This translates into CASSQDGVRYGGQYF.

J is TRBJ1-6 and V is TRBV7-9, with 7 bases identical to TRBD1. The CDR3 totals 14 residues. With V trimmed by 5 bases and J by 9 bases, 7 bases remained unmatched. CDR1 and CDR2 from the germline V gene are SEHNR and FQNEAQ (reference sequence). CDR3 DNA sequence: TGTGCCAGCAGCCCCACCCCAGGGGGTTCACCCCTCCACTTT. Translation: CASSPTPGGSPLHF.

The chain uses TRBV9 and TRBJ2-1; 8 bases map to TRBD2. Trimming removed 4 bases from V and 7 bases from J; junction bases left unmatched: 7. The CDR3 totals 14 residues. Germline V lookup: CDR1 SGDLS, CDR2 YYNGEE. CDR3 coding DNA: TGTGCCAGCAGCCCCGCGGGAGGTCTTAATGAGCAGTTCTTC. This sequence encodes CASSPAGGLNEQFF.

This clonotype came up many times. V usage is TRBV5-1 and J usage is TRBJ2-7; D remains unclear. Trimming cost V 0 bases and J 1 base, with 8 bases left between them. The CDR3 has 14 amino acids. Per the germline V gene, CDR1 is SGHRS and CDR2 is YFSETQ. This CDR3 reads CASSLAVESYEQYF. CDR3 in DNA: TGCGCCAGCAGCTTGGCTGTGGAATCCTACGAGCAGTACTTC.

Note on this clonotype: Given a much more abundant clone one base away, this may be a read error. The chain carries TRBV5-1 and TRBJ2-1; no clear D. CDR1 SGHRS and CDR2 YFSETQ come from the germline V gene. The CDR3 runs 15 residues. The CDR3: CASSFSSSSYNGQFF. Here the CDR3 DNA reads TGCGCCAGCAGCTTTTCATCGAGCTCCTACAATGGGCAGTTCTTC.

The chain uses TRBV20-1 and TRBJ2-7, with D perhaps TRBD2 (6 bases). Trimming left V 0 bases short and J 5 bases short, with 14 bases between. The CDR3 sequence is 14 residues long. CDR1 and CDR2 from the germline V gene are DFQATT and SNEGSKA (reference sequence). DNA of the CDR3: TGCAGTGCTAGAGATCCCGGGAGTCGAGACGAGCAGTACTTC. As protein: CSARDPGSRDEQYF.

V gene TRBV12-3 or TRBV12-4 combines with J gene TRBJ2-2; 7 bases are shared with TRBD1. This CDR3 has 15 amino acids. Trimming took 6 bases from V and 0 from J; bases not matched to a gene: 4. The CDR3 is CASRIQGTNTGELFF. The CDR3 DNA sequence: TGTGCCAGCAGAATACAGGGGACGAACACCGGGGAGCTGTTTTTT.

This clonotype was detected a few times. The chain has TRBV30 and TRBJ1-2; possible D gene TRBD1, 6 bases. The CDR3 loop spans 15 amino acids. V lost 4 bases and J 6 bases, leaving 21 bases between the germline ends. The germline V gene has CDR1 GTSNPN and CDR2 SVGIG (reference sequence). The CDR3 DNA is TGTGCCTGGATAAGAAGGCGGATAGGGGGGGATGGCTACACCTTC. Its translation: CAWIRRRIGGDGYTF.

Regarding this clonotype: The junction departs from the called germline gene at one end, perhaps through a read error. This rearrangement joins TRBV4-2 to TRBJ2-7; D gene unclear. This CDR3 is 13 amino acids long. Per germline, CDR1 LGHNA and CDR2 YNFKEQ. CDR3 sequence: CACSQFYTYEQYF. The CDR3 DNA reads TGTGCCTGCAGCCAGTTTTATACCTACGAGCAGTACTTC.

The gene calls are TRBV4-1 and TRBJ2-5; D possibly corresponds to TRBD1 (5 bases). The CDR3 consists of 15 residues. The germline V gene has CDR1 MGHRA and CDR2 YSYEKL. The V end lost 0 bases, the J end lost 3 bases, and 11 bases lay between the germline ends. CDR3 in amino acids: CASSQDGASEETQYF. DNA for the CDR3: TGCGCCAGCAGCCAAGATGGGGCGAGCGAAGAGACCCAGTACTTC.

This clonotype was picked up a small number of times. The chain uses TRBV5-1 and TRBJ2-1, with D unresolved. This CDR3 is built from 11 residues. The V end lost 2 bases, the J end lost 7 bases, and 4 bases lay between the germline ends. CDR1 SGHRS and CDR2 YFSETQ come from the germline V gene. CDR3 coding DNA: TGCGCCAGCAGCTTTAGGAATGAGCAGTTCTTC. This sequence encodes CASSFRNEQFF.

This chain uses TRBV12-3 or TRBV12-4 with TRBJ2-3; D perhaps matches TRBD2 (5 bases). This CDR3 contains 13 residues. V was clipped by 8 bases and J by 6 bases, with 15 bases between them. The CDR3 bases are TGTGCCAGCGGCGGGCGCCCTACTGATACGCAGTATTTT. Amino acid sequence: CASGGRPTDTQYF.

This clonotype was detected a few times. This sequence joins TRBV9 and TRBJ2-5; D is perhaps TRBD1 (6 bases). V lost 3 bases to trimming and J lost 1 base, with 10 bases between them. There are 14 residues in the CDR3. The V gene's germline CDR1 is SGDLS and CDR2 YYNGEE. The CDR3 protein is CASSGSGVQETQYF. In DNA form, the CDR3 reads TGTGCCAGCAGCGGTTCAGGGGTCCAAGAGACCCAGTACTTC.

The table lists this clonotype with many counts. This sequence joins TRBV5-1 and TRBJ2-1, with D perhaps matching TRBD1 (5 bases). The V end was cut by 4 bases, the J end by 0 bases, with 11 bases between. The CDR3 extends over 15 amino acids. CDR1 is SGHRS, CDR2 YFSETQ, per germline. The CDR3 region has the DNA TGCGCCAGCAGCACGGACACGAGCTCCTACAATGAGCAGTTCTTC. Amino acid sequence: CASSTDTSSYNEQFF.

This clonotype has a count of ten or more. The gene calls are TRBV7-2 and TRBJ1-5, with a weak D call TRBD1 (6 bases). The V gene's germline CDR1 is SGHTA and CDR2 FQGNSA. The CDR3 is 13 residues long. V shed 6 bases and J shed 7 bases, with 13 bases lying between them. As DNA, the CDR3 is TGTGCCAGCAGTGTCAGGGGCTTACAGCCCCAGCATTTT. Protein product: CASSVRGLQPQHF.

V gene TRBV3-1 combines with J gene TRBJ1-2; D is ambiguous. Germline values: CDR1 LGHDT, CDR2 YNNKEL (reference sequence). The CDR3 is 15 amino acids. Trimming removed 0 bases at V and 0 bases at J, with 8 bases between. In DNA, the CDR3 is TGTGCCAGCAGCCAAGAATGGAGTACTAACTATGGCTACACCTTC. As protein: CASSQEWSTNYGYTF.

In the case of this clonotype: A read error may explain this, as a much larger clone is one base away. This sequence joins TRBV25-1 and TRBJ1-1; D is perhaps TRBD1 (5 bases). Germline V CDR1 and CDR2: MGHDK, SYGVNS. The CDR3 extends over 13 amino acids. The CDR3 region has the DNA TGTGCCAGCAGGGGTGGGGGGAACACTGAAGCTCTCTTT. It encodes CASRGGGNTEALF.

This clonotype was seen many times. The chain has TRBV28 and TRBJ1-1, with D maybe TRBD1 (6 bases). CDR3 length equals 14 residues. In germline, CDR1 is MDHEN, CDR2 SYDVKM. The ends were cut back, 3 bases at V and 1 base at J, with 9 bases in the middle. In DNA, the CDR3 is TGTGCCAGCAGTTTCCAGGGGCGGAACACTGAAGCTTTCTTT. It codes for CASSFQGRNTEAFF.

This clonotype was seen only a few times. The chain carries TRBV7-6 and TRBJ2-7, with a possible D match to TRBD2 (5 bases). CDR1 and CDR2 (germline): SGHVS, FNYEAQ. The CDR3 loop spans 13 amino acids. Trimming left V 5 bases short and J 6 bases short, with 14 bases between. CDR3 loop: CASSLKAGGEQYF. The CDR3 nucleotides are TGTGCCAGCAGCCTAAAAGCTGGAGGCGAGCAGTACTTC.

This chain uses TRBV6-2 or TRBV6-3 with TRBJ2-5; no firm D call. The CDR3 extends over 13 amino acids. The germline V gene has CDR1 MNHEY and CDR2 SVGEGT. The V end lost 6 bases, the J end lost 5 bases, and 13 bases lay between the germline ends. This CDR3 is CASRPLGSETQYF. The CDR3 coding sequence is TGTGCCAGCAGACCCCTGGGATCCGAGACCCAGTACTTC.

This clonotype was detected many times. CDR3 region: CASTTRQGGEQYF. CDR3 nucleotide sequence: TGTGCCAGCACCACTCGTCAAGGAGGCGAGCAGTACTTC. The J gene is TRBJ2-7, the V gene TRBV7-9, with D possibly matching TRBD2 (5 bases). Germline V lookup: CDR1 SEHNR, CDR2 FQNEAQ (reference sequence). The ends were cut back, 7 bases at V and 6 bases at J, with 16 bases in the middle. This CDR3 region has 13 residues.